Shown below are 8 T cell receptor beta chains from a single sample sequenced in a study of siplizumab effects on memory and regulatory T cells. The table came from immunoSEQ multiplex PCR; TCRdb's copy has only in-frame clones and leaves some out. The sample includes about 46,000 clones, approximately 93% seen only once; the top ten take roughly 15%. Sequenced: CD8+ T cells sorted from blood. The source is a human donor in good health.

The DNA of the CDR3 is TGTGCCAGCAGCTCCCGCAGGGGGAGGTGGACCCAGTACTTC. It translates to CASSSRRGRWTQYF. This chain uses TRBV7-8 with TRBJ2-5; D is perhaps TRBD1 (7 bases). Germline V lookup: CDR1 SGHVS, CDR2 FQNEAQ. CDR3 length: 14 amino acids. V shed 4 bases and J shed 7 bases, with 16 bases lying between them. The variable domain in full, completed from reference TRBV7-8 and TRBJ2-5, reads GAGVSQSPRYKVAKRGQDVALRCDPISGHVSLFWYQQALGQGPEFLTYFQNEAQLDKSGLPSDRFFAERPEGSVSTLKIQRTQQEDSAVYLCASSSRRGRWTQYFGPGTRLLVL.

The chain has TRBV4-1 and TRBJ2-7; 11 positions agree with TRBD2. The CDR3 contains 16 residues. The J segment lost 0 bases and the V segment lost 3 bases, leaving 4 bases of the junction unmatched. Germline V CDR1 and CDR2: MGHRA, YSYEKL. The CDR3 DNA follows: TGCGCCAGCAGCCACCGACTAGCGGGAAACTCCTACGAGCAGTACTTC. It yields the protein CASSHRLAGNSYEQYF.

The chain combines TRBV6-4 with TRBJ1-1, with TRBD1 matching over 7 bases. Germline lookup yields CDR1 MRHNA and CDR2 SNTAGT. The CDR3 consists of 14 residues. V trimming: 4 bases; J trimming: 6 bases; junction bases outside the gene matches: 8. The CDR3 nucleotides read TGTGCCAGCAGTGCCTACAGGGGTGGTGCTGAAGCTTTCTTT. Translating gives CASSAYRGGAEAFF.

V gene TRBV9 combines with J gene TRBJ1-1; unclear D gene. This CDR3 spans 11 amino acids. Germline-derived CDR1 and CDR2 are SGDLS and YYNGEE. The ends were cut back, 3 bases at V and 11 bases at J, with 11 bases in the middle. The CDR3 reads CASSAIDGAFF. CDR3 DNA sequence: TGTGCCAGCAGCGCAATCGACGGGGCTTTCTTT. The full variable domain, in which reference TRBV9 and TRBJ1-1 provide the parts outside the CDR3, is DSGVTQTPKHLITATGQRVTLRCSPRSGDLSVYWYQQSLDQGLQFLIQYYNGEERAKGNILERFSAQQFPDLHSELNLSSLELGDSALYFCASSAIDGAFFGQGTRLTVV.

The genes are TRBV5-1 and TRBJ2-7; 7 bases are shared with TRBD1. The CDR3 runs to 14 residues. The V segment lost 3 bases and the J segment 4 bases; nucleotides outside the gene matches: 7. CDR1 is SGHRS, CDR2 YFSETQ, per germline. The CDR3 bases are TGCGCCAGCAGCTCAGCTAGGACAGGTTACGAGCAGTACTTC. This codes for CASSSARTGYEQYF.

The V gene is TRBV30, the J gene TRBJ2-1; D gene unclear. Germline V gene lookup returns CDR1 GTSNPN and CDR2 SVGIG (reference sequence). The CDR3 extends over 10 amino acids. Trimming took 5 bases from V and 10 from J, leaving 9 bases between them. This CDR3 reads CAWGTREQFF. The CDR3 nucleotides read TGTGCCTGGGGTACGAGAGAGCAGTTCTTC.

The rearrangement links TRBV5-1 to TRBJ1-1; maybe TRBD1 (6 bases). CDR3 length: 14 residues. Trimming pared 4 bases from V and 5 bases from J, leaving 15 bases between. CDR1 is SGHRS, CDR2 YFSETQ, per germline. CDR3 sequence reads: CASSPGVVDTEAFF. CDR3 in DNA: TGCGCCAGCAGCCCAGGGGTAGTTGATACTGAAGCTTTCTTT.

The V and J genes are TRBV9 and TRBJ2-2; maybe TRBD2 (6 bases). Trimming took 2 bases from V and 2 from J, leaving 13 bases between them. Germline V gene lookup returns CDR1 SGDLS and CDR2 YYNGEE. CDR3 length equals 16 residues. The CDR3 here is CASSVWDSKNTGELFF. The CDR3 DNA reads TGTGCCAGCAGCGTCTGGGACTCAAAAAACACCGGGGAGCTGTTTTTT.